This T cell receptor beta chain originates from a study of shared clonotypes between healthy human individuals (TCRdb year 2020). Some background on the complete study: The cohort included three men and a couple of women between 18 and 49 years of age. For each donor, CD4 naive and CD4 memory were each given three plates, CD8 naive was given two plates, and CD8 memory was given one plate. The study deeply sequenced blood TCR repertoires of about 5 healthy adults to estimate repertoire size and the extent of clonotype sharing between individuals. Libraries were prepared and TCR repertoires were sequenced by different laboratories using diverse techniques, in order to increase sequencing depth and limit assay-specific biases. Per donor, leukapheresis produced somewhere between about 0.94 and 9 billion PBMCs. Study-level results and caveats: Pairwise subsampling led to the expectation that sequencing depth would affect the degree of clonotype sharing among donors. Rarefaction of sorted-subset datasets indicated incomplete sequencing despite the large sequencing depth. Compared with non-shared clonotypes, clonotypes shared by all four sorted-subset donors had higher generation probabilities. Only blood was sampled, and tissue TCR repertoires likely differ from those in blood. Approximately 5% of naive CD4, more than 3% of naive CD8, about 2.1% of memory CD4, and around 0.4% of memory CD8 clonotypes were shared across a few donors. Estimated clonotype richness was generally larger for naive than for memory subsets. The genetic and exposure-history diversity represented was limited by the small number of donors.

For the CD8 naive samples, CD45RO-negative cells were positively selected for CCR7, yielding a CD45RA+CCR7+ population from which TemRA cells were excluded. Donors were healthy HIV-negative adults with no recently reported acute infections or vaccinations. Every donor was a Caucasian adult residing in Nashville, Tennessee, USA. Blood was collected by leukapheresis, and PBMCs were isolated by Ficoll-Histopaque density gradient centrifugation and then cryopreserved in liquid nitrogen vapor phase. Analytical flow cytometry was used to check the purity and quantity of each magnetically sorted T cell population. Genomic DNA was isolated from each sorted fraction and quantified by UV absorbance on a Nanodrop 2000c. Using the deep immunoSEQ assay, TCR CDR3 regions were amplified from genomic DNA by multiplex PCR. Genomic DNA extracted from each cell subset was distributed evenly over all wells of several immunoSEQ 96-well plates, and each plate served as one replicate. For sorted subsets, approximately 200 ng of genomic DNA, equivalent to 25,000 to 35,000 T cell genomes, went into each replicate PCR. Purified libraries were quantified with a Qubit 3.0 fluorometer, sized on a Bioanalyzer 2100, and re-quantified with the KAPA Library Quantification kit. A separate single-read 150-cycle Illumina NextSeq 550 flow cell was used to sequence each immunoSEQ 96-well plate. Under the source paper's analysis protocol: The immunoSEQ output contained only junctional sequences without quality scores, so filtering could not match that applied to full-length reads. Sequences were annotated with PyIR, a Python wrapper for IgBLAST v1.9, using IMGT germline references to assign V/J genes and CDR3. Reads were filtered out if the reads had weak V/J assignments (E-value above 1e-6), no CDR3, stop codons, out-of-frame junctions, or ambiguous translated residues. V3J clonotypes were defined by identical inferred V gene, J gene, and CDR3 amino acid sequence. To compute the percentage overlap between repertoires, the number of shared unique clonotypes was divided by the size of the smaller repertoire. Repertoire richness was assessed with RTK rarefaction, the Chao1 estimator, and Recon v2.1 estimates of unobserved clonotypes. Generation probabilities for all TCRbeta clonotypes obtained by the gDNA method from a handful of donors were computed using OLGA. TCRdb stores this immuneACCESS table with in-frame sequences only. Part of the clones is absent; in the studies checked, under half of the shortfall reflects unresolved V genes, and no reason is known for the rest. Clone size and the V and J calls come from that table; the DNA yielded D and trimming. The sample table holds 2 million to 2.5 million clones, of which about 93% were seen once. Around 1.7% of the sample lies in the top ten.

Concerning this clone itself: No antigen is known for it. No much larger clonotype is one base removed from it; base qualities were not supplied.

From cysteine to phenylalanine, the CDR3 is 13 amino acids long. Only CDR3 DNA remains: 39 bases, in frame from the first base. Trimming removed 2 bases from V and 12 bases from J; the gene matches leave 9 bases unexplained. Sequences SNHLY (CDR1) and FYNNEI (CDR2) are obtained from the germline V gene. The sequence derives from a man between 18 and 29 years old in good health. Some clones in this sample may be carry-over from other donors' samples. Sequenced input: naive CD8+ T cells from PBMCs. This sample's cell subset or site label indicates: CD45RA+CCR7+. The V and J genes are TRBV2 and TRBJ2-7, with 8 bases matching TRBD2. This receptor has the CDR3 CASSEPPQRETYF. The bases read TGTGCCAGCAGTGAACCCCCACAGCGGGAGACGTACTTC.